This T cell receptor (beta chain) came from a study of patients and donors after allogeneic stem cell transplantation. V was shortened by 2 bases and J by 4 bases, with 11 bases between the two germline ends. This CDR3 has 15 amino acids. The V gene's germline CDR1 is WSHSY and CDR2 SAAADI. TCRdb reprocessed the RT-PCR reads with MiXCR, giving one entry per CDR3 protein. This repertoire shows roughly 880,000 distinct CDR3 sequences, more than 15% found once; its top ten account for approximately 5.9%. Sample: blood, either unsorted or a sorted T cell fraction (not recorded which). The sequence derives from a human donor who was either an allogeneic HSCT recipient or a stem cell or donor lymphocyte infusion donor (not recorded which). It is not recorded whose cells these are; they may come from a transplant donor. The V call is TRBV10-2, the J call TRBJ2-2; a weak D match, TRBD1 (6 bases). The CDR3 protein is CASSEVQGFTGELFF. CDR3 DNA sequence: TGCGCCAGCAGTGAGGTCCAGGGGTTCACCGGGGAGCTGTTTTTT.